What follows are 27 T cell receptor beta chains derived from one specimen sequenced in a study of CD8 T cells in Susac syndrome. Random hexamers were used to reverse transcribe the RNA input (about 0.45 to 1 ug). TCRdb reprocessed the immunoSEQ multiplex PCR reads via MiXCR and lists one record per CDR3 protein. The sample includes approximately 190,000 distinct CDR3 sequences, roughly 94% of them seen just once. Sequenced: CD8+ T cells from PBMCs. These receptors all stem from a human donor with Susac syndrome.

The V call is TRBV27, the J call TRBJ2-7; a weak D match, TRBD2 (5 bases). The CDR3 has 15 amino acids. Trimming took 2 bases from V and 4 from J, leaving 15 bases between them. The V gene's germline CDR1 is MNHEY and CDR2 SMNVEV (reference sequence). The CDR3 sequence: CASSLTVGSTYEQYF. In DNA, the CDR3 is TGTGCCAGCAGTTTAACGGTAGGGAGTACTTACGAGCAGTACTTC.

The chain joins TRBV4-1 to TRBJ2-1; 10 bases map to TRBD2. Germline assignment: CDR1 MGHRA and CDR2 YSYEKL. The CDR3 is 15 residues long. Trimming removed 1 base from V and 8 bases from J; junction bases left unmatched: 5. CDR3 sequence reads: CASSQGAGGPYEQFF. The CDR3 DNA reads TGCGCCAGCAGCCAAGGAGCGGGAGGGCCTTATGAGCAGTTCTTC.

The chain employs TRBV5-1 and TRBJ2-1, with TRBD2 matching over 10 bases. The V segment lost 0 bases and the J segment 8 bases; nucleotides outside the gene matches: 5. The germline CDR1 and CDR2 sequences are SGHRS and YFSETQ. This CDR3 is built from 15 residues. CDR3 in DNA: TGCGCCAGCAGCTTGGTGGCTAGCGGGAGTGATGAGCAGTTCTTC. As protein: CASSLVASGSDEQFF.

This clonotype came up once. The V gene is TRBV29-1, the J gene TRBJ2-7, with 9 bases matching TRBD1. The CDR3 has 11 residues. Trimming removed 7 bases from V and 6 bases from J; junction bases left unmatched: 4. The germline gives CDR1 SQVTM, CDR2 ANQGSEA. The CDR3 DNA is TGCAGCGCTGCGGACAGGGGCGAGCAGTACTTC. The encoded protein is CSAADRGEQYF.

V and J are TRBV12-5 and TRBJ2-1, with D perhaps TRBD1 (5 bases). The germline V and J ends were trimmed by 3 bases and 9 bases, with 12 bases remaining between them. The length of the CDR3 is 13 residues. Germline values: CDR1 LGHNT, CDR2 FRNRAP. The CDR3 DNA reads TGTGCTAGTGGTTTCCCCCCCACAGGTGAGCAGTTCTTC. Translated, it gives CASGFPPTGEQFF.

The CDR3 region is CASSWGSGGQETQYF. The CDR3 DNA follows: TGTGCCAGCAGCTGGGGGTCGGGAGGCCAAGAGACCCAGTACTTC. V is TRBV5-4 and J is TRBJ2-5; 7 nucleotides agree with TRBD2. Germline V gene lookup returns CDR1 SGHNT and CDR2 YYREEE (reference sequence). The CDR3 sequence is 15 residues long. Germline trimming cut 3 bases from V and 1 base from J; bases unmatched to any gene: 6.

This sequence joins TRBV4-1 and TRBJ2-5; 9 bases agree with TRBD1. The CDR3 has 15 amino acids. CDR1 and CDR2 (germline): MGHRA, YSYEKL. V lost 4 bases and J lost 1; bases outside the gene matches: 4. DNA for the CDR3: TGCGCCAGCAGCCGGGACAGGGCCTTCCAAGAGACCCAGTACTTC. This sequence encodes CASSRDRAFQETQYF.

The chain has TRBV20-1 and TRBJ2-7; D unresolved. This CDR3 has 13 amino acids. Trimming pared 0 bases from V and 5 bases from J, leaving 11 bases between. Germline CDR1 reads DFQATT; CDR2 reads SNEGSKA (reference sequence). CDR3 DNA: TGCAGTGCTAGAGATGGTGTCCCCCACGAGCAGTACTTC. It is translated as CSARDGVPHEQYF.

The chain has TRBV6-1 and TRBJ2-7; 8 positions match TRBD2. This CDR3 contains 16 residues. Germline CDR1 and CDR2: MNHNS and SASEGT. Unmatched junction bases numbered 6, after V lost 2 bases and J lost 0 bases. CDR3 sequence (DNA): TGTGCCAGCAGTGAATACTCGCGGGGGGACTCCTACGAGCAGTACTTC. As protein: CASSEYSRGDSYEQYF.

The V and J genes are TRBV20-1 and TRBJ2-7; D gene ambiguous. V was clipped by 2 bases and J by 2 bases, with 13 bases between them. This CDR3 has 14 amino acids. Germline V gene data show CDR1 as DFQATT and CDR2 as SNEGSKA (reference sequence). This chain's CDR3 is CSARFPHGAYEQYF. CDR3 in DNA: TGCAGTGCTAGATTTCCCCACGGAGCCTACGAGCAGTACTTC.

The chain carries TRBV13 and TRBJ2-1; D uncertain. Germline-derived CDR1 and CDR2 are PRHDT and FYEKMQ (reference sequence). The CDR3 length is 13 residues. V lost 1 base and J 6 bases, leaving 7 bases between the germline ends. CDR3 nucleotides: TGTGCCAGCAGCTTAGACACCCGCAATGAGCAGTTCTTC. It specifies CASSLDTRNEQFF.

The chain combines TRBV24-1 with TRBJ2-3; the match to TRBD2 covers 8 bases. Germline trimming cut 2 bases from V and 4 bases from J; bases unmatched to any gene: 4. Germline CDR1 and CDR2: KGHDR and SFDVKD. The CDR3 is made up of 15 amino acids. The CDR3 DNA reads TGTGCCACCAGTGATTCGGGCGGGAGGCCAGATACGCAGTATTTT. This translates into CATSDSGGRPDTQYF.

The rearrangement links TRBV9 to TRBJ2-6; TRBD1 agrees at 9 bases. Germline CDR1 SGDLS, CDR2 YYNGEE. V dropped 5 bases and J dropped 3; count of bases not matched to a gene: 6. CDR3 size: 16 residues. CDR3 protein: CASRGTGLGGANVLTF. CDR3 DNA: TGTGCCAGCAGAGGGACAGGGCTTGGTGGGGCCAACGTCCTGACTTTC.

CDR3 sequence (DNA): TGCGCCAGCAGCCAAGAACCAGGGCACACTGAAGCTTTCTTT. Translated, it gives CASSQEPGHTEAFF. The V call is TRBV4-1, the J call TRBJ1-1; possibly TRBD1 for D (5 bases). V was cut by 0 bases and J by 3 bases, with 8 bases left in between. CDR1 MGHRA and CDR2 YSYEKL come from the germline V gene. The CDR3 is 14 amino acids.

V and J are TRBV4-2 and TRBJ2-3; weak D call: TRBD2 (6 bases). Germline-derived CDR1 and CDR2 are LGHNA and YNFKEQ. The CDR3 is 14 amino acids. Trimming left V 3 bases short and J 5 bases short, with 12 bases between. This CDR3 is CASSQGLEIDTQYF. CDR3 nucleotide sequence: TGTGCCAGCAGCCAGGGACTTGAAATAGATACGCAGTATTTT.

The CDR3 nucleotides are TGTGCCAGCATCTCGACAGGGGGAGGAAAATATGGCTACACCTTC. It is translated as CASISTGGGKYGYTF. The chain couples TRBV12-3 or TRBV12-4 to TRBJ1-2, with 9 bases identical to TRBD1. The CDR3 spans 15 residues. The V segment lost 7 bases and the J segment 5 bases; nucleotides outside the gene matches: 11.

This sequence joins TRBV9 and TRBJ2-2; 11 bases line up with TRBD2. This CDR3 spans 17 amino acids. CDR1 SGDLS and CDR2 YYNGEE come from the germline V gene. Losses at the gene ends were 4 bases for V and 7 bases for J; bases not matched to a gene: 12. The CDR3 is CASSPQIAGGLNGELFF. The CDR3 coding sequence is TGTGCCAGCAGCCCGCAAATAGCGGGGGGGCTTAACGGGGAGCTGTTTTTT.

The chain uses TRBV20-1 and TRBJ1-1, with D tentatively TRBD1 (5 bases). This CDR3 has 17 amino acids. Between the trimmed V and J ends, which lost 0 bases and 0 bases, there was a span of 17 bases. Germline V CDR1 and CDR2: DFQATT, SNEGSKA (reference sequence). The CDR3 bases are TGCAGTGCTAGAGATATCACATTAGGAGGGGTGAACACTGAAGCTTTCTTT. Residues: CSARDITLGGVNTEAFF.

In the case of this clonotype: One junction end does not reproduce the germline sequence, and a read error may be involved. The chain recombines TRBV28 with TRBJ1-2, with D tentatively TRBD1 (6 bases). This CDR3 has 12 amino acids. Germline loops: CDR1 MDHEN, CDR2 SYDVKM. CDR3 in DNA: TGTGCCAGCAGGTTGGAGGGGGGCCTACTTTTTTTC. It yields the protein CASRLEGGLLFF.

V gene TRBV4-1 combines with J gene TRBJ2-1; the match to TRBD2 covers 9 bases. Germline V gene sequence: CDR1 MGHRA, CDR2 YSYEKL. The CDR3 sequence is 20 residues long. The V segment lost 0 bases and the J segment 3 bases; nucleotides outside the gene matches: 15. The CDR3 sequence is CASSQDIQENSGSVYNEQFF. The CDR3 DNA reads TGCGCCAGCAGCCAAGATATTCAGGAAAATAGCGGGAGCGTCTACAATGAGCAGTTCTTC.

J is TRBJ2-1 and V is TRBV27; maybe TRBD1 (6 bases). The germline V gene has CDR1 MNHEY and CDR2 SMNVEV (reference sequence). Trimming stripped 2 bases from V and 9 bases from J, with 8 bases between. CDR3 length equals 12 residues. CDR3 region: CASSLRGSEQFF. DNA of the CDR3: TGTGCCAGCAGTTTAAGGGGGAGTGAGCAGTTCTTC.

The chain employs TRBV20-1 and TRBJ2-1; 8 bases agree with TRBD2. Germline loops: CDR1 DFQATT, CDR2 SNEGSKA (reference sequence). Germline trimming cut 5 bases from V and 8 bases from J; bases unmatched to any gene: 11. The CDR3 is made up of 14 amino acids. This CDR3 is CSAFSGTRSDEQFF. Written as DNA, the CDR3 is TGCAGTGCTTTCTCCGGGACTAGGTCTGATGAGCAGTTCTTC.

The V call is TRBV13, the J call TRBJ1-2, with a tentative D call TRBD1 (5 bases). Trimming left V 4 bases short and J 3 bases short, with 15 bases between. The germline V gene has CDR1 PRHDT and CDR2 FYEKMQ (reference sequence). The CDR3 covers 15 residues. DNA of the CDR3: TGTGCCAGCAGCTACCCCGCCGGGGGGGACTATGGCTACACCTTC. This encodes CASSYPAGGDYGYTF.

Written as DNA, the CDR3 is TGTGCCAGCAGCTTGGATGTGACTAGCGGTTACAATGAGCAGTTCTTC. Protein sequence: CASSLDVTSGYNEQFF. The chain couples TRBV5-4 to TRBJ2-1; 9 bases line up with TRBD2. The CDR3 runs to 16 residues. V shed 0 bases and J 4 bases; nucleotides not matched to a gene: 5. Germline values: CDR1 SGHNT, CDR2 YYREEE (reference sequence). Combining the CDR3 with reference TRBV5-4 and TRBJ2-1 gives the whole variable domain ETGVTQSPTHLIKTRGQQVTLRCSSQSGHNTVSWYQQALGQGPQFIFQYYREEENGRGNFPPRFSGLQFPNYSSELNVNALELDDSALYLCASSLDVTSGYNEQFFGPGTRLTVL.

The chain joins TRBV13 to TRBJ2-1; D gene ambiguous. V lost 1 base to trimming and J lost 0 bases, with 7 bases between them. This CDR3 has 15 residues. Germline V gene data show CDR1 as PRHDT and CDR2 as FYEKMQ (reference sequence). The CDR3 is CASSLDISSYNEQFF. CDR3 nucleotides: TGTGCCAGCAGCTTAGATATTAGCTCCTACAATGAGCAGTTCTTC. The full variable domain, rest sourced from reference TRBV13 and TRBJ2-1, is AAGVIQSPRHLIKEKRETATLKCYPIPRHDTVYWYQQGPGQDPQFLISFYEKMQSDKGSIPDRFSAQQFSDYHSELNMSSLELGDSALYFCASSLDISSYNEQFFGPGTRLTVL.

The DNA of the CDR3 is TGTGCCAGCAGTTTATCAACCCCAGATACGCAGTATTTT. Amino acids: CASSLSTPDTQYF. The V gene is TRBV27, the J gene TRBJ2-3; no definite D call. The CDR3 consists of 13 residues. The germline gives CDR1 MNHEY, CDR2 SMNVEV (reference sequence). V was cut by 0 bases and J by 4 bases, with 5 bases left in between.

The chain couples TRBV9 to TRBJ2-3; possible D gene TRBD1, 6 bases. V lost 0 bases and J lost 2, with 16 bases in between. Germline V gene data show CDR1 as SGDLS and CDR2 as YYNGEE. This CDR3 is 17 amino acids long. In DNA, the CDR3 is TGTGCCAGCAGCGTAGCATTCGGGACACAGTCCACAGATACGCAGTATTTT. Translating gives CASSVAFGTQSTDTQYF.